This T cell receptor (beta chain) stems from a study of shared clonotypes between healthy human individuals. V was shortened by 4 bases and J by 5 bases, with 11 bases between the two germline ends. Germline assignment: CDR1 MDHEN and CDR2 SYDVKM. The CDR3 covers 14 residues. This table comes from immunoSEQ multiplex PCR, and its TCRdb copy is limited to in-frame clones, with some not included. Of roughly 1,500,000 clones listed, just under 99% are singletons. V gene TRBV28 combines with J gene TRBJ2-2, with D possibly TRBD2 on 5 matching bases. Material: naive CD4+ T cells sorted from blood. The subset here: CD45RA+ positively selected. The receptor was isolated from a man under 40 in good health. This CDR3 reads CASSSLGQTGELFF. CDR3 DNA sequence: TGTGCCAGCAGTTCACTAGGCCAAACCGGGGAGCTGTTTTTT.